Here is one T cell receptor (beta chain) with its context. Its specific antigen is unknown. No clone much larger than this one lies a single base away; base qualities are absent. Library preparation was by the immunoSEQ multiplex PCR assay. In TCRdb, the immuneACCESS table is reduced to in-frame sequences with V and J assigned. These tables do not hold every clone; where another copy was compared, an unresolved V gene accounts for under half, and the others remain unexplained. The sample table shows about 50,000 clones, and 92% are seen once. Clones ranked in the top ten supply 0.35% to 0.4% of the sample. The data belong to a study of T cell changes during pregnancy in multiple sclerosis (dated by TCRdb to between 2019 and 2020). General notes on the study: Changes in the T cell repertoire over the course of pregnancy were examined in this study in women with multiple sclerosis.

The germline V gene sets CDR1 to KGHSH and CDR2 to LQKENI. Including the terminal cysteine and phenylalanine, the CDR3 comprises 15 residues. Kept here is only the CDR3 DNA, which spans 45 bases and is read in frame from base 1. V gives up 3 bases and J gives up 5 bases, and the segment between their germline ends measures 16 bases. Sequences were derived from CD4+ T cells from peripheral blood mononuclear cells, sampled after pregnancy. This receptor was taken from a female donor with multiple sclerosis, enrolled in a pregnancy study. Recombination joined TRBV18 with TRBJ2-5; a tentative D match to TRBD2 spans 6 bases. The DNA is TGTGCCAGCTCACCCCTCTCAGCAGGAGGGGAGACCCAGTACTTC. The resulting protein is CASSPLSAGGETQYF. With the rest looked up from the reference TRBV18 and TRBJ2-5 genes rather than sequenced, the full variable domain is NAGVMQNPRHLVRRRGQEARLRCSPMKGHSHVYWYRQLPEEGLKFMVYLQKENIIDESGMPKERFSAEFPKEGPSILRIQQVVRGDSAAYFCASSPLSAGGETQYFGPGTRLLVL.